This is a list of T cell receptor beta chains from one sample in a study of T cells in Graves' hyperthyroidism and ophthalmopathy. TCRdb analysed the multiplex PCR reads with MiXCR anew, one entry per CDR3 protein. The sample consists of fewer than 800,000 distinct CDR3 sequences, roughly 17% of them appearing once. The sequencing sample was made of blood. These receptors were collected from a young man with Graves' hyperthyroidism. Both conserved end residues are part of each CDR3. Fields, in order: CDR3 protein, CDR3 DNA, clone size, V gene, CDR3 length, D gene, J gene. D genes are given only for firm matches. A clone size is listed for some rows: how often the clone was seen (once, few, many), or a class if it is expanded.

CASTPDLITDTQYF | TGTGCCAGCACCCCCGACCTGATCACAGATACGCAGTATTTT | many | TRBV28 | 14 | . | TRBJ2-3
CASSSSRTGRETQYF | TGTGCCAGCAGCTCCAGCAGGACAGGGAGGGAGACCCAGTACTTC | . | TRBV7-2 | 15 | TRBD1 | TRBJ2-5
CASSLPGGGNTIYF | TGCGCCAGCAGCTTGCCGGGAGGAGGAAACACCATATATTTT | . | TRBV5-1 | 14 | . | TRBJ1-3
CASSLADRPSYEQYF | TGTGCCAGCAGCTTAGCGGATAGACCAAGCTACGAGCAGTACTTC | many | TRBV7-2 | 15 | . | TRBJ2-7
CSARSGRAGNTQYF | TGCAGTGCTAGGTCCGGGAGGGCCGGAAATACGCAGTATTTT | many | TRBV20-1 | 14 | TRBD2 | TRBJ2-3
CASSLRTSGWGFF | TGTGCCAGCAGTTTAAGGACTAGCGGATGGGGATTCTTC | . | TRBV28 | 13 | TRBD2 | TRBJ2-1
CSARDGGKGNEQFF | TGCAGTGCTCGGGACGGGGGGAAGGGAAATGAGCAGTTCTTC | . | TRBV20-1 | 14 | TRBD2 | TRBJ2-1
CASSQARTSGRAWETQYF | TGTGCCAGCAGCCAAGCTAGGACTAGCGGGAGGGCCTGGGAGACCCAGTACTTC | few | TRBV4-2 | 18 | TRBD2 | TRBJ2-5
CASSEGQGPYSPLHF | TGTGCCAGCAGCGAAGGACAGGGGCCTTATTCACCCCTCCACTTT | many | TRBV9 | 15 | TRBD1 | TRBJ1-6
CASSPPGPTYNEQFF | TGTGCCAGCTCACCACCCGGCCCCACCTACAATGAGCAGTTCTTC | many | TRBV18 | 15 | . | TRBJ2-1
CASSERSGANVLTF | TGTGCCAGCAGTGAACGGTCTGGGGCCAACGTCCTGACTTTC | many | TRBV2 | 14 | . | TRBJ2-6
CASSSPTGELFF | TGTGCCAGCAGCTCTCCTACCGGGGAGCTGTTTTTT | many | TRBV28 | 12 | . | TRBJ2-2
CAWGSLSLEQYF | TGTGCCTGGGGTTCGCTCAGTCTCGAGCAGTACTTC | . | TRBV30 | 12 | . | TRBJ2-7
CASSKTGPYEQYF | TGTGCCAGCAGTAAGACAGGGCCCTACGAGCAGTACTTC | . | TRBV2 | 13 | TRBD1 | TRBJ2-7
CSAGPGRGNYGYTF | TGCAGTGCCGGACCTGGTAGGGGGAACTATGGCTACACCTTC | few | TRBV20-1 | 14 | . | TRBJ1-2
CSATDSSNYGYTF | TGCAGTGCTACCGACAGCAGTAACTATGGCTACACCTTC | few | TRBV20-1 | 13 | . | TRBJ1-2
CASSSYRETEAFF | TGTGCCAGCAGCTCCTACAGGGAAACTGAAGCTTTCTTT | many | TRBV5-5 | 13 | . | TRBJ1-1
CASRSAGSAGELFF | TGTGCCAGCAGATCAGCGGGCAGCGCCGGGGAGCTGTTTTTT | many | TRBV11-2 | 14 | . | TRBJ2-2
CASSYSGGRNEQYF | TGTGCCAGCAGTTATAGCGGGGGCCGTAACGAGCAGTACTTC | many | TRBV27 | 14 | TRBD2 | TRBJ2-7
CASSQGSGPGTGELFF | TGCGCCAGCAGCCAAGGGAGTGGTCCGGGCACCGGGGAGCTGTTTTTT | . | TRBV4-1 | 16 | . | TRBJ2-2
CASSLLSGVDTEAFF | TGTGCCAGCAGTTTATTGTCAGGGGTCGACACTGAAGCTTTCTTT | many | TRBV27 | 15 | . | TRBJ1-1
CSARDFIRGQETQYF | TGCAGTGCTAGAGATTTTATTAGGGGCCAAGAGACCCAGTACTTC | . | TRBV20-1 | 15 | . | TRBJ2-5
CASSKTVMTEAFF | TGTGCCAGCAGCAAGACAGTTATGACTGAAGCTTTCTTT | . | TRBV7-9 | 13 | . | TRBJ1-1
CASSLLGVGNSPLHF | TGTGCCAGCAGTTTACTGGGGGTGGGGAATTCACCCCTCCACTTT | many | TRBV28 | 15 | . | TRBJ1-6
CAITGHLNQPQHF | TGTGCCATCACGGGGCACCTCAATCAGCCCCAGCATTTT | . | TRBV10-3 | 13 | . | TRBJ1-5
CSAAGGVSGRTLYEQYF | TGCAGTGCTGCGGGAGGGGTTAGCGGGAGGACGCTGTACGAGCAGTACTTC | many | TRBV20-1 | 17 | TRBD2 | TRBJ2-7
CASSLSAGAHEQYF | TGTGCCAGCAGTTTATCGGCGGGAGCCCACGAGCAGTACTTC | . | TRBV12-3/TRBV12-4 | 14 | TRBD2 | TRBJ2-7
CASSLDVHAGLAAYEQYF | TGTGCCAGCAGCTTAGATGTCCATGCTGGACTAGCGGCCTACGAGCAGTACTTC | many | TRBV7-8 | 18 | TRBD2 | TRBJ2-7
CAISARQGSESDTQYF | TGTGCCATCAGTGCAAGACAGGGTTCTGAGTCAGATACGCAGTATTTT | few | TRBV10-3 | 16 | TRBD1 | TRBJ2-3
CASSLRHRRDTQYF | TGTGCCAGCAGCCTAAGACACCGGCGAGATACGCAGTATTTT | . | TRBV7-8 | 14 | . | TRBJ2-3
CAIAAGGRQETQYF | TGTGCCATCGCGGCCGGGGGGCGCCAAGAGACCCAGTACTTC | many | TRBV28 | 14 | . | TRBJ2-5
CASSPLLAGDVTGELFF | TGTGCCAGCTCACCCCTTCTAGCGGGAGATGTCACCGGGGAGCTGTTTTTT | . | TRBV18 | 17 | TRBD2 | TRBJ2-2
CASSYTGVETQYF | TGTGCCAGCAGTTATACAGGGGTAGAGACCCAGTACTTC | many | TRBV11-1 | 13 | TRBD1 | TRBJ2-5
CASSPALQGAVRAFF | TGTGCCAGCAGCCCCGCCTTACAGGGGGCAGTGCGAGCTTTCTTT | . | TRBV28 | 15 | TRBD1 | TRBJ1-1
CSVETGRHTIYF | TGCAGCGTTGAGACAGGGAGGCACACCATATATTTT | few | TRBV29-1 | 12 | TRBD1 | TRBJ1-3
CASSYSSGAGGELFF | TGTGCCAGCAGTTACTCGTCCGGGGCCGGAGGGGAGCTGTTTTTT | . | TRBV6-6 | 15 | . | TRBJ2-2